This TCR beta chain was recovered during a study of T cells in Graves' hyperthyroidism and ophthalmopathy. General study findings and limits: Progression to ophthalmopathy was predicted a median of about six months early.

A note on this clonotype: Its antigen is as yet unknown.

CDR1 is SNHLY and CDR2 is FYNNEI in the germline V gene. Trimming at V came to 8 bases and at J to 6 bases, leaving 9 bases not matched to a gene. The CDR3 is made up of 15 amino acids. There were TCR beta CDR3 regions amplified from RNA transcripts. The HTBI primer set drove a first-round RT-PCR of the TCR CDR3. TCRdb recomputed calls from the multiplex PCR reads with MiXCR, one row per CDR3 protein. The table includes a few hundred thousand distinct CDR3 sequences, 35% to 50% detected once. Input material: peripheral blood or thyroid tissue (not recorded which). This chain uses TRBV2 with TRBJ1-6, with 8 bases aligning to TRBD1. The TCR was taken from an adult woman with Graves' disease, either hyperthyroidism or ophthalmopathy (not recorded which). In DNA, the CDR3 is TGTGCCAGCGGCTCCTGGACAGGGTTTAATTCACCCCTCCACTTT. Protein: CASGSWTGFNSPLHF.